These 18 T cell receptor beta chains came from one sample sequenced in a study of cytotoxic CD8 clonotypes in ibrutinib-treated CLL. Data came from immunoSEQ multiplex PCR; TCRdb stores just in-frame clones and leaves some out. The sample has 130,000 or so clones, 80% to 90% seen once; the top ten hold roughly 1.9%. This specimen consisted of PBMCs, obtained after 24 months of ibrutinib treatment. The receptors were sampled from a human donor with chronic lymphocytic leukemia.

This chain connects TRBV9 to TRBJ2-7, with a possible D match to TRBD1 (5 bases). The CDR3 is 14 amino acids. The germline V gene has CDR1 SGDLS and CDR2 YYNGEE. V shed 0 bases and J shed 7 bases, with 14 bases lying between them. The DNA for the CDR3 is TGTGCCAGCAGCGTAGTTGCAGGGATGGGGGAGCAGTACTTC. This codes for CASSVVAGMGEQYF.

This clone turned up a few times. The chain links TRBV9 to TRBJ1-1; 10 nucleotides agree with TRBD1. V shed 5 bases and J 6 bases; nucleotides not matched to a gene: 7. This CDR3 comprises 14 residues. In germline, CDR1 is SGDLS, CDR2 YYNGEE. The CDR3 protein is CASRRLGQGAEAFF. The DNA for the CDR3 is TGTGCCAGCAGGCGCCTCGGACAGGGGGCTGAAGCTTTCTTT.

This clone was picked up many times. V is TRBV28 and J is TRBJ1-6; D remains unclear. Germline V CDR1 and CDR2: MDHEN, SYDVKM. This CDR3 region has 13 residues. Trimming took 6 bases from V and 7 from J, leaving 10 bases between them. The CDR3 nucleotides are TGTGCCAGCAGATTAGGCTCCAATTCACCCCTCCACTTT. Translation gives CASRLGSNSPLHF.

Worth noting for this clone: Because the CDR3's place on the DNA is in doubt, the DNA is left out and the CDR3 is given as listed by TCRdb. This chain links TRBV11-2 with TRBJ2-7. Germline V lookup: CDR1 SGHAT, CDR2 FQNNGV. The CDR3 spans 15 residues, counting both ends. CDR3 sequence reads: CASSSSYEQYFGLHF.

V and J are TRBV28 and TRBJ1-5; 9 bases agree with TRBD1. The J segment lost 7 bases and the V segment lost 8 bases, leaving 6 bases of the junction unmatched. In germline, CDR1 is MDHEN, CDR2 SYDVKM. The CDR3 loop spans 13 amino acids. CDR3 nucleotides: TGTGCCAGCGGGACAGGGAGGCGCCAGCCCCAGCATTTT. This translates into CASGTGRRQPQHF.

The rearrangement joins TRBV7-2 to TRBJ2-4; no clear D. The CDR3 contains 15 residues. CDR1 and CDR2 (germline): SGHTA, FQGNSA. Between the trimmed V and J ends, which lost 3 bases and 0 bases, there was a span of 9 bases. The CDR3 coding sequence is TGTGCCAGCAGCTTCCCGGTCCTAGCCAAAAACATTCAGTACTTC. It encodes CASSFPVLAKNIQYF.

This clone appeared once. The chain links TRBV6-5 to TRBJ1-4, with TRBD1 as a possible D gene (6 bases). This CDR3 contains 14 residues. The germline gives CDR1 MNHEY, CDR2 SVGAGI. V lost 6 bases to trimming and J lost 8 bases, with 16 bases between them. In nucleotides, the CDR3 is TGTGCCAGCAGCCCACATAGGACAGCCGAAAAACTGTTTTTT. Its translation is CASSPHRTAEKLFF.

The genes are TRBV27 and TRBJ1-6; no clear D. The V end was cut by 6 bases, the J end by 0 bases, with 3 bases between. The CDR3 extends over 13 amino acids. CDR1 is MNHEY and CDR2 is SMNVEV in the germline V gene (reference sequence). The CDR3 DNA follows: TGTGCCAGCAGGGTCTCCTATAATTCACCCCTCCACTTT. Protein sequence: CASRVSYNSPLHF.

V and J are TRBV5-5 and TRBJ2-5; D may be TRBD2 (6 bases). Trimming pared 1 base from V and 7 bases from J, leaving 20 bases between. In germline, CDR1 is SGHKS, CDR2 YYEKEE (reference sequence). The CDR3 sequence is 16 residues long. The CDR3 here is CASSLSEQGGTWTQYF. The CDR3 bases are TGTGCCAGCAGCTTGAGCGAGCAGGGAGGAACTTGGACCCAGTACTTC.

This clone was observed a few times. V is TRBV28 and J is TRBJ1-6; TRBD1 is a possible D gene (5 bases). Germline CDR1 MDHEN, CDR2 SYDVKM. V lost 5 bases to trimming and J lost 7 bases, with 12 bases between them. The CDR3 loop spans 14 amino acids. The DNA for the CDR3 is TGTGCCAGCAGTAAGGGTGGGGGGAATTCACCCCTCCACTTT. Protein: CASSKGGGNSPLHF.

The chain is built from TRBV18 and TRBJ2-1; 7 positions agree with TRBD2. Germline CDR1 reads KGHSH; CDR2 reads LQKENI. The CDR3 sequence is 16 residues long. J was trimmed by 0 bases and V by 5 bases; bases with no gene match: 7. The CDR3 loop is CASSSRAGRSYNEQFF. The CDR3 region has the DNA TGTGCCAGCTCATCCCGAGCGGGACGCTCCTACAATGAGCAGTTCTTC.

This sequence joins TRBV4-2 and TRBJ1-1; D uncertain. The germline gives CDR1 LGHNA, CDR2 YNFKEQ. CDR3 length: 15 residues. Trimming took 0 bases from V and 1 from J, leaving 9 bases between them. CDR3 protein: CASSQDLGRNTEAFF. CDR3 sequence (DNA): TGTGCCAGCAGCCAAGATCTGGGGAGGAACACTGAAGCTTTCTTT.

This chain links TRBV7-9 with TRBJ1-2, with D possibly TRBD1 on 5 matching bases. The CDR3 is 13 residues long. Trimming stripped 1 base from V and 8 bases from J, with 11 bases between. The germline CDR1 and CDR2 sequences are SEHNR and FQNEAQ (reference sequence). CDR3 nucleotide sequence: TGTGCCAGCAGCTTAGTTGGGGCTGGGGGCTACACCTTC. Encoded protein: CASSLVGAGGYTF.

This sequence joins TRBV9 and TRBJ1-4; D unresolved. V was cut by 5 bases and J by 8 bases, with 19 bases left in between. This CDR3 has 15 amino acids. Germline CDR1 SGDLS, CDR2 YYNGEE. CDR3 sequence (DNA): TGTGCCAGCAGTTCAACGGGAGGAGTGGGAGAAAAACTGTTTTTT. It specifies CASSSTGGVGEKLFF. Full variable domain (missing parts from reference TRBV9 and TRBJ1-4): DSGVTQTPKHLITATGQRVTLRCSPRSGDLSVYWYQQSLDQGLQFLIQYYNGEERAKGNILERFSAQQFPDLHSELNLSSLELGDSALYFCASSSTGGVGEKLFFGSGTQLSVL.

The J gene is TRBJ1-5, the V gene TRBV19; 7 bases map to TRBD1. Germline V gene lookup returns CDR1 LNHDA and CDR2 SQIVND (reference sequence). J was trimmed by 9 bases and V by 8 bases; bases with no gene match: 10. CDR3 length equals 13 residues. The CDR3 spells CASDVRGLRPQHF. The CDR3 DNA reads TGTGCCAGTGATGTGAGGGGGCTACGGCCCCAGCATTTT.

The V call is TRBV5-4, the J call TRBJ2-1; maybe TRBD1 (6 bases). The germline V and J ends were trimmed by 0 bases and 6 bases, with 10 bases remaining between them. The CDR3 has 14 residues. CDR1 and CDR2 (germline): SGHNT, YYREEE (reference sequence). For the CDR3, the DNA is TGTGCCAGCAGCTTGGAGGGGGTTGTCAATGAGCAGTTCTTC. The encoded protein is CASSLEGVVNEQFF.

The rearrangement joins TRBV6-1 to TRBJ2-3, with 9 bases matching TRBD2. V gave up 2 bases and J gave up 0 bases; unmatched junction bases: 0. Germline CDR1 MNHNS, CDR2 SASEGT. CDR3 length: 15 residues. In nucleotides, the CDR3 is TGTGCCAGCAGTGAACTAGCGGGAAGCACAGATACGCAGTATTTT. This codes for CASSELAGSTDTQYF.

The chain employs TRBV7-2 and TRBJ1-3, with unresolved D. Germline V gives CDR1 SGHTA, CDR2 FQGNSA. The CDR3 contains 12 residues. V lost 3 bases to trimming and J lost 8 bases, with 8 bases between them. CDR3 amino acids: CASSLNDYTIYF. The CDR3 DNA follows: TGTGCCAGCAGCTTGAATGATTACACCATATATTTT.